The clone carrying this T cell receptor (beta chain) showed up just once. This sample is part of a study of OX40 agonist ivuxolimab in advanced cancers. Whole-study context: Having had anti-PD-1, anti-PD-L1 or anti-CTLA-4 therapy before was allowed, and roughly 39% had some.

Clones were sequenced by immunoSEQ multiplex PCR, and TCRdb holds only the in-frame ones, with some missing. The repertoire holds fewer than 85,000 clones, with 90% as singletons. The input for sequencing was CD4+ or CD8+ T cells sorted from blood, taken in a trial of the OX40 agonist ivuxolimab. This clonotype was obtained from an adult with an advanced solid tumor such as melanoma, head and neck, liver or kidney cancer.

CDR3: CASSIGTLNQPQHF. Written as DNA, the CDR3 is TGTGCCAGTAGTATAGGCACTCTCAATCAGCCCCAGCATTTT. The chain uses TRBV19 and TRBJ1-5; unclear D gene. The CDR3 covers 14 residues. V was pared by 1 base and J by 3 bases, with 7 bases between. The V gene's germline CDR1 is LNHDA and CDR2 SQIVND (reference sequence).